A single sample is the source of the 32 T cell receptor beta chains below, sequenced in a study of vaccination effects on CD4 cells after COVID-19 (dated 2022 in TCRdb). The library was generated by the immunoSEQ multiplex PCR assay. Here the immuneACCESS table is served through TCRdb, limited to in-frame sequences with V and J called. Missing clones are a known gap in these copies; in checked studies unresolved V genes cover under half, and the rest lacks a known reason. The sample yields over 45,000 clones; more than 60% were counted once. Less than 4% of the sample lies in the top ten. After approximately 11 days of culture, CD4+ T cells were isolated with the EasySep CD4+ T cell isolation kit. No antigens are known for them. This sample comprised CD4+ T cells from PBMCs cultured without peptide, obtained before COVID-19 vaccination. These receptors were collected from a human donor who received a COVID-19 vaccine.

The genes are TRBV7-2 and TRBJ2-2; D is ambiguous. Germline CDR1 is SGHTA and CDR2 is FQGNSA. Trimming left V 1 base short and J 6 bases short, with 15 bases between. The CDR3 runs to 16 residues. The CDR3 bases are TGTGCCAGCAGCTTAGTGGCTTGGGCAGACCCCGGGGAGCTGTTTTTT. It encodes CASSLVAWADPGELFF.

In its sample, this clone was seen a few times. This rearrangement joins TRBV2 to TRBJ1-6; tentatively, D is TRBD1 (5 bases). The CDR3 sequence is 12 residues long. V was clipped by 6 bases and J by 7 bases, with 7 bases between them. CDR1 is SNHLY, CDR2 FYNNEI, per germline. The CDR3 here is CASRRGNSPLHF. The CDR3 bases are TGTGCCAGCAGGAGGGGAAATTCACCCCTCCACTTT.

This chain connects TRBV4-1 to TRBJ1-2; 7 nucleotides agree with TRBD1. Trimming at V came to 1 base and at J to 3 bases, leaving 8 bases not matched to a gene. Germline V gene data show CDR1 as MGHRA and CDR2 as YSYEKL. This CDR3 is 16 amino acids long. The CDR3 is CASSQVLPGTDYGYTF. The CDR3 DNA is TGCGCCAGCAGCCAAGTGCTTCCCGGGACAGACTATGGCTACACCTTC.

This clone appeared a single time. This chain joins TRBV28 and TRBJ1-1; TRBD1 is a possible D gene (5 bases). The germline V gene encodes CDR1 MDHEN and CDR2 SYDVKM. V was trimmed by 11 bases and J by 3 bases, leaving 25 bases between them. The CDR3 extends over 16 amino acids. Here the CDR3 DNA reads TGTGCCTCAACTATGCCTACAGGTCGGGGGGACACTGAAGCTTTCTTT. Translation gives CASTMPTGRGDTEAFF.

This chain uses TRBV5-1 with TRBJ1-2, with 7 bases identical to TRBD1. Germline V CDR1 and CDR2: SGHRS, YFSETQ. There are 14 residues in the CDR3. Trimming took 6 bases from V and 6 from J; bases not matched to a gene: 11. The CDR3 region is CASTTTGIVDGYTF. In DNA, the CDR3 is TGCGCCAGCACCACGACAGGGATTGTGGATGGCTACACCTTC.

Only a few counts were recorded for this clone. The DNA of the CDR3 is TGCGCCAGCAGCCAAGAGACGGGGATGGCCCAGCATTTT. It translates to CASSQETGMAQHF. The rearrangement links TRBV4-1 to TRBJ1-5; unclear D gene. Germline V gene lookup returns CDR1 MGHRA and CDR2 YSYEKL. The CDR3 loop spans 13 amino acids. Trimming removed 0 bases at V and 11 bases at J, with 11 bases between.

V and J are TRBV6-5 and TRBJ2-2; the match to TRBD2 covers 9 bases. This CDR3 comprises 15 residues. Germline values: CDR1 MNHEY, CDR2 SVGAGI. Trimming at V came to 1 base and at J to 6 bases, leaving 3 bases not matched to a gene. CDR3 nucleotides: TGTGCCAGCAGTTACTGGCGGGGGGGCCCCGGGGAGCTGTTTTTT. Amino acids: CASSYWRGGPGELFF.

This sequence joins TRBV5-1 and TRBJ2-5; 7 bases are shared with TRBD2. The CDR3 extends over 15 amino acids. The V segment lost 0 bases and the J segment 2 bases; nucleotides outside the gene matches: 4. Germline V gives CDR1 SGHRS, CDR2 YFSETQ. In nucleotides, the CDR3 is TGCGCCAGCAGCTTGGTGTCGGGGGGACAAGAGACCCAGTACTTC. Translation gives CASSLVSGGQETQYF.

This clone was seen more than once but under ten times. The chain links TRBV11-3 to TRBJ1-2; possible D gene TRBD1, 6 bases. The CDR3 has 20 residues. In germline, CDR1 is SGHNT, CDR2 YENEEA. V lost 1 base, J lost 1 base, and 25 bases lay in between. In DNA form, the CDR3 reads TGTGCCAGCAGCTTAGCAAAGGCCGGGGGCGCCTTCTACAATAACTATGGCTACACCTTC. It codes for CASSLAKAGGAFYNNYGYTF.

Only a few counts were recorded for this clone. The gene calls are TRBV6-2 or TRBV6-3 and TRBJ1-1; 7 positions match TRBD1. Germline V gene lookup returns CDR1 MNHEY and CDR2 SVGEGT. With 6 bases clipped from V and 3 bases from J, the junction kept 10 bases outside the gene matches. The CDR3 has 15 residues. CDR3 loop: CASSSQTGRHTEAFF. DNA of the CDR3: TGTGCCAGCAGCTCCCAGACAGGGCGGCACACTGAAGCTTTCTTT.

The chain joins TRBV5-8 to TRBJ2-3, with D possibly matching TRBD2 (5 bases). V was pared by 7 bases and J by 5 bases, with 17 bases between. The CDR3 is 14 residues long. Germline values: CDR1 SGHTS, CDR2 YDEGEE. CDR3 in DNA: TGTGCCAGCCCTGACCTAACCGGGGAAGATACGCAGTATTTT. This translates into CASPDLTGEDTQYF. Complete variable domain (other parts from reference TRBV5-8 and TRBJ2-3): EAGVTQSPTHLIKTRGQQATLRCSPISGHTSVYWYQQALGLGLQFLLWYDEGEERNRGNFPPRFSGRQFPNYSSELNVNALELEDSALYLCASPDLTGEDTQYFGPGTRLTVL.

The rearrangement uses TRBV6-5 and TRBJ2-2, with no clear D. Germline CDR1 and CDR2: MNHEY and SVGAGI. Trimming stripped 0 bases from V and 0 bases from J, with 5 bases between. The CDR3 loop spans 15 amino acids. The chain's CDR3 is CASSYSWANTGELFF. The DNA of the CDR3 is TGTGCCAGCAGTTACTCTTGGGCGAACACCGGGGAGCTGTTTTTT.

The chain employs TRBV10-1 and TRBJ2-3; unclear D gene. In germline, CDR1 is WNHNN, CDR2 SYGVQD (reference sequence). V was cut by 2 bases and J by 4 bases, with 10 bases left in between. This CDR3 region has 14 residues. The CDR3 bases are TGCGCCAGCAGTGAGGGGTCGTCCGCAGATACGCAGTATTTT. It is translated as CASSEGSSADTQYF.

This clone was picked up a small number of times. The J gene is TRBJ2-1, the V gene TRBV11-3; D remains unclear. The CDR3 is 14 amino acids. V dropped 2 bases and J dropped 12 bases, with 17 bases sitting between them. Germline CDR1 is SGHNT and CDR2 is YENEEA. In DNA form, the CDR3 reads TGTGCCAGCAGCTTAAGTGGCCCAGCAATGGTGCAGTTCTTC. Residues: CASSLSGPAMVQFF.

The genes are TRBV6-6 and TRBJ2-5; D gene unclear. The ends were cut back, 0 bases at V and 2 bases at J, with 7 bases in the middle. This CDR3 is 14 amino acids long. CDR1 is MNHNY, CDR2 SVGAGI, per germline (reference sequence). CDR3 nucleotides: TGTGCCAGCAGTTACTCCTCCAGGCAAGAGACCCAGTACTTC. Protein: CASSYSSRQETQYF.

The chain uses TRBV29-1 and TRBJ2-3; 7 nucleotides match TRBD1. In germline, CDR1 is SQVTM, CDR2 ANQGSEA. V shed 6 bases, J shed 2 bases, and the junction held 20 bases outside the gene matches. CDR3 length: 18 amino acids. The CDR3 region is CSVWPGQNLSGVTDTQYF. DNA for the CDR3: TGCAGCGTCTGGCCGGGACAGAACCTGAGTGGGGTCACAGATACGCAGTATTTT.

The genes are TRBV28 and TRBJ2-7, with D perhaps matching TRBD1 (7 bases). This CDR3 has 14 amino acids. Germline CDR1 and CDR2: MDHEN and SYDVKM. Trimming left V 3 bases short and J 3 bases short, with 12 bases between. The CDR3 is CASSLRQGGYEQYV. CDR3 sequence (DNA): TGTGCCAGCAGTTTGCGACAGGGAGGCTACGAGCAGTACGTC.

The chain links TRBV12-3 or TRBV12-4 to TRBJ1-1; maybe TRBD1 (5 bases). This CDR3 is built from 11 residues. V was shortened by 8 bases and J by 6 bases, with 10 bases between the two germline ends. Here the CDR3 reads CASGRGAEAFF. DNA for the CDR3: TGTGCCAGCGGTAGGGGTGCTGAAGCTTTCTTT.

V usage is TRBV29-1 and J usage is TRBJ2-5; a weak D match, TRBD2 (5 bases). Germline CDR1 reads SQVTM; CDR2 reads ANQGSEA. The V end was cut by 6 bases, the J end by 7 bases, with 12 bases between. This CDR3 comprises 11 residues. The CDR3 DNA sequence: TGCAGCGTGGACCCAAGCGGGACCCAGTACTTC. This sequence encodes CSVDPSGTQYF.

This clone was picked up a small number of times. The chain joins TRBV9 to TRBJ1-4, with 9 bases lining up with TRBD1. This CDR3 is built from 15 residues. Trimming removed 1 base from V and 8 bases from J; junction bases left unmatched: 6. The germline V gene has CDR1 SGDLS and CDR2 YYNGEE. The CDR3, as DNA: TGTGCCAGCAGCGTATCCGGGACAGGGTTGGAAAAACTGTTTTTT. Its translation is CASSVSGTGLEKLFF.

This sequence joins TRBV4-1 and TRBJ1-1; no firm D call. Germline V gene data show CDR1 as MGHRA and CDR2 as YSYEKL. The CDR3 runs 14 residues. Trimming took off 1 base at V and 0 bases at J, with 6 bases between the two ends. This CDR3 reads CASSQVPLNTEAFF. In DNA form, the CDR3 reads TGCGCCAGCAGCCAAGTCCCCCTGAACACTGAAGCTTTCTTT.

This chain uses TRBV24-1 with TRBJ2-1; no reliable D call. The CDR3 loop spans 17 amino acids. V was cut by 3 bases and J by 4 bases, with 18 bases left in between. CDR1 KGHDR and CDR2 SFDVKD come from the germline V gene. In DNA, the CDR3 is TGTGCCACCAGTGATCCGGCGATGAGGTCCCAGTACAATGAGCAGTTCTTC. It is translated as CATSDPAMRSQYNEQFF.

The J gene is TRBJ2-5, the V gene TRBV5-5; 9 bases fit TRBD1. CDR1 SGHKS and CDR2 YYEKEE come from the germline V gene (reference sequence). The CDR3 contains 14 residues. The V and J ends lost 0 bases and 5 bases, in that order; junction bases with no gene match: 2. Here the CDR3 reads CASSLVGQGETQYF. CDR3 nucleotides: TGTGCCAGCAGCTTGGTGGGACAGGGTGAGACCCAGTACTTC.

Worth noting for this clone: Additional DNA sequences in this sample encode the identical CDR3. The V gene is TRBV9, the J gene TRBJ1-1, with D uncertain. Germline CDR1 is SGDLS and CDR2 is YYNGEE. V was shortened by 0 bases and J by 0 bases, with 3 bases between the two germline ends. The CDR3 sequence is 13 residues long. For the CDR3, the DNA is TGTGCCAGCAGCGTAGTCGTGAACACTGAAGCTTTCTTT. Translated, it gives CASSVVVNTEAFF. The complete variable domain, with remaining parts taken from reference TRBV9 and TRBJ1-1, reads DSGVTQTPKHLITATGQRVTLRCSPRSGDLSVYWYQQSLDQGLQFLIQYYNGEERAKGNILERFSAQQFPDLHSELNLSSLELGDSALYFCASSVVVNTEAFFGQGTRLTVV.

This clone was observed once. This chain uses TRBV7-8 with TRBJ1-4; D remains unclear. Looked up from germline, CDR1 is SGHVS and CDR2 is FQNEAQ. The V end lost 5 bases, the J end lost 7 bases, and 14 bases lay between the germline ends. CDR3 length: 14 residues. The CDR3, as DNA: TGTGCCAGCAGCCTAGACAATATCGGTGAAAAACTGTTTTTT. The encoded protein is CASSLDNIGEKLFF.

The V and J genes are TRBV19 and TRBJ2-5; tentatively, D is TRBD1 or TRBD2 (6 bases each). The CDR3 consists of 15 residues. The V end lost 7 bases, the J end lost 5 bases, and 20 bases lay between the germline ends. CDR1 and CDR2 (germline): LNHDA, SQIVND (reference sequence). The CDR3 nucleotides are TGTGCCAGTACCAATACGAGGGGGGCTTATGAGACCCAGTACTTC. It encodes CASTNTRGAYETQYF.

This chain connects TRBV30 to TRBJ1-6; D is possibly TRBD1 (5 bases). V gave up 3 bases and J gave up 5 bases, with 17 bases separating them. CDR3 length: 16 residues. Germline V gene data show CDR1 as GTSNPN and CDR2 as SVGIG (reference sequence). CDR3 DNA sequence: TGTGCCTGGAGGGTTAAAAGGGGAGGGGATAATTCACCCCTCCACTTT. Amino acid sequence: CAWRVKRGGDNSPLHF.

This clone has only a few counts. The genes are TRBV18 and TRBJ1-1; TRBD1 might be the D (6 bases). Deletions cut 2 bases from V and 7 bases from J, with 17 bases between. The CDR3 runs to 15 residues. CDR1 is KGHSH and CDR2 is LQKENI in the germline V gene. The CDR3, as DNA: TGTGCCAGCTCACCAGGCGGCGGGACAAATTTTGAAGCTTTCTTT. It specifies CASSPGGGTNFEAFF.

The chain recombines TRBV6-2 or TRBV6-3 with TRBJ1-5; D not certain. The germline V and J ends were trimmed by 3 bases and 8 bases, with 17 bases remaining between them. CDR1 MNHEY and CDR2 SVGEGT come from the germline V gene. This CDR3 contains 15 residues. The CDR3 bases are TGTGCCAGCAGTTATGGGTTCAGGAACTTTGAGCCCCAGCATTTT. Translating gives CASSYGFRNFEPQHF.

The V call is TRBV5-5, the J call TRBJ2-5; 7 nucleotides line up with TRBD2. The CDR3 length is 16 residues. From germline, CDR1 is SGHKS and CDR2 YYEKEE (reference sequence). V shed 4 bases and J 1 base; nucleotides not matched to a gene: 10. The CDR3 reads CASSQEGGSIQETQYF. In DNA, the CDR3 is TGTGCCAGCAGCCAAGAGGGAGGGAGTATCCAAGAGACCCAGTACTTC.

The CDR3, as DNA: TGTGCCAGTAGTATTCGCTTGGTGGGACAAAGCAATCAGCCCCAGCATTTT. The encoded protein is CASSIRLVGQSNQPQHF. The rearrangement links TRBV19 to TRBJ1-5, with D possibly matching TRBD1 (6 bases). Germline V CDR1 and CDR2: LNHDA, SQIVND (reference sequence). This CDR3 has 17 amino acids. The V end lost 3 bases, the J end lost 1 base, and 16 bases lay between the germline ends.

The DNA for the CDR3 is TGTGCCAGCAGCTTGGGGTTTCAGGGTTACGAGCAGTACGTC. It yields the protein CASSLGFQGYEQYV. The V and J genes are TRBV5-6 and TRBJ2-7, with a tentative D call TRBD1 (5 bases). The V end lost 0 bases, the J end lost 4 bases, and 11 bases lay between the germline ends. From germline, CDR1 is SGHDT and CDR2 YYEEEE. This CDR3 is built from 14 residues.